These 14 T cell receptor beta chains came from one sample sequenced in a study of cytomegalovirus exposure and HLA in healthy donors. The PCR used 60 Vbeta and 13 Jbeta primers. Sequencing used immunoSEQ multiplex PCR; TCRdb keeps in-frame clones, though not all of them. The sample lists about 140,000 clones, around three quarters seen once, with about 4.5% in the top ten. The sequenced material came from PBMCs. These receptors were taken from a man aged 30 to 39 in good health.

This clone was detected only once. The chain carries TRBV19 and TRBJ1-5, with D maybe TRBD1 (5 bases). The ends were cut back, 3 bases at V and 1 base at J, with 13 bases in the middle. Germline V CDR1 and CDR2: LNHDA, SQIVND (reference sequence). The CDR3 extends over 16 amino acids. The CDR3 DNA follows: TGTGCCAGTAGTATGGGCCGTCAGGGAAGCAATCAGCCCCAGCATTTT. Translation: CASSMGRQGSNQPQHF.

This chain uses TRBV13 with TRBJ2-5; the match to TRBD2 covers 7 bases. This CDR3 is 13 amino acids long. CDR1 and CDR2 (germline): PRHDT, FYEKMQ (reference sequence). With 4 bases clipped from V and 3 bases from J, the junction kept 2 bases outside the gene matches. The CDR3, as DNA: TGTGCCAGCAGCTCGCGGGGGAAAGAGACCCAGTACTTC. Amino acids: CASSSRGKETQYF.

This clone was detected a few times. The rearrangement uses TRBV13 and TRBJ2-3; 9 bases are a match to TRBD1. Looked up from germline, CDR1 is PRHDT and CDR2 is FYEKMQ (reference sequence). After removal of 5 bases from V and 3 bases from J, the junction contained 12 bases not matched to a gene. The CDR3 runs to 17 residues. CDR3 sequence reads: CASSPGIQGARTDTQYF. The CDR3 DNA reads TGTGCCAGCAGCCCCGGGATACAGGGGGCTAGGACAGATACGCAGTATTTT.

The genes are TRBV7-8 and TRBJ1-3; D perhaps matches TRBD1 (6 bases). V was clipped by 4 bases and J by 0 bases, with 16 bases between them. CDR1 and CDR2 (germline): SGHVS, FQNEAQ. This CDR3 comprises 17 residues. The CDR3 sequence: CASSSAREGVSGNTIYF. The DNA for the CDR3 is TGTGCCAGCAGCTCCGCCAGGGAGGGGGTCTCTGGAAACACCATATATTTT.

This clone showed up just a few times. This chain links TRBV5-6 with TRBJ1-5, with D hard to call. Germline CDR1 SGHDT, CDR2 YYEEEE. V gave up 0 bases and J gave up 5 bases, with 9 bases separating them. The CDR3 is made up of 14 amino acids. Written as DNA, the CDR3 is TGTGCCAGCAGCTTGGTGGGGAGGGATCAGCCCCAGCATTTT. Translation gives CASSLVGRDQPQHF.

The sample holds a few counts of this clone. V gene TRBV11-3 combines with J gene TRBJ2-7; D not certain. Trimming left V 0 bases short and J 2 bases short, with 8 bases between. Germline CDR1 SGHNT, CDR2 YENEEA. The CDR3 runs to 14 residues. In nucleotides, the CDR3 is TGTGCCAGCAGCTTAGATGGCCCGACCTACGAGCAGTACTTC. It translates to CASSLDGPTYEQYF.

This clone appeared a few times. The chain employs TRBV27 and TRBJ1-2; perhaps TRBD1 as D (5 bases). CDR1 and CDR2 from the germline V gene are MNHEY and SMNVEV (reference sequence). V dropped 5 bases and J dropped 7 bases, with 14 bases sitting between them. The length of the CDR3 is 13 residues. DNA for the CDR3: TGTGCCAGCAGTCCTCGCCAGGGTCGTGGCTACACCTTC. Protein product: CASSPRQGRGYTF.

The chain employs TRBV30 and TRBJ1-1; possible D gene TRBD1, 5 bases. Germline-derived CDR1 and CDR2 are GTSNPN and SVGIG (reference sequence). The CDR3 runs 14 residues. V lost 8 bases and J lost 0, with 16 bases in between. In DNA form, the CDR3 reads TGTGCCACCTCTTTGACAGTCATGAACACTGAAGCTTTCTTT. Encoded protein: CATSLTVMNTEAFF. The complete variable domain, with remaining parts taken from reference TRBV30 and TRBJ1-1, reads SQTIHQWPATLVQPVGSPLSLECTVEGTSNPNLYWYRQAAGRGLQLLFYSVGIGQISSEVPQNLSASRPQDRQFILSSKKLLLSDSGFYLCATSLTVMNTEAFFGQGTRLTVV.

V gene TRBV5-8 combines with J gene TRBJ2-6, with a weak D call TRBD2 (5 bases). Germline-derived CDR1 and CDR2 are SGHTS and YDEGEE. CDR3 size: 16 residues. V lost 4 bases and J lost 0, with 11 bases in between. Written as DNA, the CDR3 is TGTGCCAGCAGCCCCGGGATGGGCTCTGGGGCCAACGTCCTGACTTTC. Protein: CASSPGMGSGANVLTF.

The chain's CDR3 is CASSIQGAAYEQYF. For the CDR3, the DNA is TGTGCCAGCAGTATACAGGGGGCAGCCTACGAGCAGTACTTC. The V and J genes are TRBV27 and TRBJ2-7; 9 bases align to TRBD1. After removal of 5 bases from V and 2 bases from J, the junction contained 4 bases not matched to a gene. The CDR3 contains 14 residues. The V gene's germline CDR1 is MNHEY and CDR2 SMNVEV (reference sequence).

The V and J genes are TRBV28 and TRBJ1-2; 9 nucleotides agree with TRBD1. V dropped 5 bases and J dropped 7; count of bases not matched to a gene: 14. Germline CDR1 is MDHEN and CDR2 is SYDVKM. This CDR3 spans 16 amino acids. The CDR3 is CASSLVGPSDRGGYTF. For the CDR3, the DNA is TGTGCCAGCAGTCTTGTTGGCCCCTCGGACAGGGGTGGCTACACCTTC.

The CDR3 is CASSSTGTGDTGELFF. CDR3 nucleotides: TGTGCCAGCAGTTCAACCGGGACAGGGGATACCGGGGAGCTGTTTTTT. V usage is TRBV7-3 and J usage is TRBJ2-2, with 10 positions matching TRBD1. Unmatched junction bases numbered 9, after V lost 6 bases and J lost 5 bases. The germline gives CDR1 SGHTA, CDR2 FQGTGA. The CDR3 loop spans 16 amino acids.

The V call is TRBV21-1, the J call TRBJ1-1. TRBV21-1 is a recognized pseudogene. The CDR3 covers 16 residues. This chain's CDR3 is CASSKVGRRENTEAFF. DNA for the CDR3: TGTGCCAGCAGCAAAGTTGGGCGGAGGGAGAACACTGAAGCTTTCTTT.

This clone was counted a few times. The chain joins TRBV30 to TRBJ1-2; D uncertain. The germline CDR1 and CDR2 sequences are GTSNPN and SVGIG (reference sequence). Between the trimmed V and J ends, which lost 4 bases and 8 bases, there was a span of 17 bases. CDR3 length: 13 residues. CDR3 loop: CAWNSRARGGYTF. The CDR3 bases are TGTGCCTGGAACTCAAGGGCCCGAGGGGGCTACACCTTC.